These 2 T cell receptor beta chains came from one sample sequenced in a study of radiotherapy plus CTLA-4 blockade in lung cancer. Generated by immunoSEQ multiplex PCR, the TCRdb table keeps only in-frame clones and is missing some. The sample has some 110,000 clones; 81% are singletons. Specimen: peripheral blood, collected from a patient treated with radiotherapy plus ipilimumab. The receptors come from a human donor with non-small cell lung cancer that progressed on radiotherapy plus ipilimumab. Some clones in this sample may be carry-over from other donors' samples.

The rearrangement joins TRBV11-1 to TRBJ2-1, with TRBD2 matching 9 bases. Germline CDR1 SGHAT, CDR2 FQDESV (reference sequence). The length of the CDR3 is 15 residues. J gave up 4 bases and V 5 bases, and 6 bases lay outside the gene matches. The CDR3 DNA sequence: TGTGCCAGCAGCATTACGACTAGCGGATACAATGAGCAGTTCTTC. Amino acids: CASSITTSGYNEQFF.

This clone has a handful of counts. The chain is built from TRBV7-8 and TRBJ1-3; 8 nucleotides match TRBD1. The trim removed 1 base at V and 0 bases at J, leaving 5 bases unmatched. Germline CDR1 reads SGHVS; CDR2 reads FQNEAQ. This CDR3 has 17 amino acids. The CDR3 loop is CASSLVGGQGSGNTIYF. DNA of the CDR3: TGTGCCAGCAGCTTAGTGGGCGGACAGGGCTCTGGAAACACCATATATTTT.